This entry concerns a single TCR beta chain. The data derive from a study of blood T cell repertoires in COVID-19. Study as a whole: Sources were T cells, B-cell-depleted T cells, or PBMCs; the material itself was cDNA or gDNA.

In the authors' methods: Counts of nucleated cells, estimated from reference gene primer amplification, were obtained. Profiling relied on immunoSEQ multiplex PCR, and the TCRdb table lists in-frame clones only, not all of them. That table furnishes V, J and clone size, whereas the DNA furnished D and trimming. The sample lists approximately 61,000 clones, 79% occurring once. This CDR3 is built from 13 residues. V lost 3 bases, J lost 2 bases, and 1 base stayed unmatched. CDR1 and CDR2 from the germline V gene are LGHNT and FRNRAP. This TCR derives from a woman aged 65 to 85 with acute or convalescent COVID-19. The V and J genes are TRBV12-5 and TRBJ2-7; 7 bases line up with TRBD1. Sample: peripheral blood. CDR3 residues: CASGFDRAYEQYF. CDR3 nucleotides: TGTGCTAGTGGTTTTGACAGGGCCTACGAGCAGTACTTC. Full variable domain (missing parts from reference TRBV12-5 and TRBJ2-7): DARVTQTPRHKVTEMGQEVTMRCQPILGHNTVFWYRQTMMQGLELLAYFRNRAPLDDSGMPKDRFSAEMPDATLATLKIQPSEPRDSAVYFCASGFDRAYEQYFGPGTRLTVT.